In its sample, the clone carrying this TCR beta chain was seen a few times. These data originate in a study of blood T cells in healthy people across ages. Primed by a sample-barcoded 5' primer and a J-beta primer mix, a second PCR proceeded for about 6 to 11 cycles. TCRdb ran MiXCR on the 5' RACE reads and lists one entry per CDR3 protein. The sample contains about 1 million distinct CDR3 sequences, around 25% of which appear only once. The CDR3 loop spans 14 amino acids. Per germline, CDR1 DFQATT and CDR2 SNEGSKA (reference sequence). Trimming took 6 bases from V and 4 from J; bases not matched to a gene: 9. The same data also went into a second study, on T cells of mothers and their children. From that report: Whether related or unrelated, pairs show similar shaping of TCR recombination output by thymic selection.

This clonotype originated in a girl aged 2-10 years in good health. This chain joins TRBV20-1 and TRBJ2-1; 7 bases agree with TRBD2. The material sequenced was blood. This CDR3 is CSAASGGYYNEQFF. The CDR3 DNA is TGCAGTGCCGCATCGGGGGGTTATTACAATGAGCAGTTCTTC.